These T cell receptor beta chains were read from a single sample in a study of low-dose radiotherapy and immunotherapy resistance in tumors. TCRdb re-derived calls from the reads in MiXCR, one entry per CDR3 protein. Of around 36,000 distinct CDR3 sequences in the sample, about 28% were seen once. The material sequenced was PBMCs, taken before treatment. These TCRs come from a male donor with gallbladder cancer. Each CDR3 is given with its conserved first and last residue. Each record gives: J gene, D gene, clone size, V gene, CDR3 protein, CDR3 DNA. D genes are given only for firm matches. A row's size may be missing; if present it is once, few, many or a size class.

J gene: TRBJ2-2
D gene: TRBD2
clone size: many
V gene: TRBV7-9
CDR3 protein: CASSRTSGARTGELFF
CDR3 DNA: TGTGCCAGCAGCCGCACTAGCGGGGCCCGCACCGGGGAGCTGTTTTTT

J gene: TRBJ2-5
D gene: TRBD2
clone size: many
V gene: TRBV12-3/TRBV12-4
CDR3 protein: CASSFGLAEETQYF
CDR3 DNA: TGTGCCAGCAGTTTCGGACTAGCGGAAGAGACCCAGTACTTC

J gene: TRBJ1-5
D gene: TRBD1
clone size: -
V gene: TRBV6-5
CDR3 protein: CASSYDRDDQPQHF
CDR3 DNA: TGTGCCAGCAGTTACGACAGGGATGATCAGCCCCAGCATTTT

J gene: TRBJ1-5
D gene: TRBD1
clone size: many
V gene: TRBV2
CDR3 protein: CASRAQGLLNQPQHF
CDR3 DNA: TGTGCCAGCAGAGCACAGGGGTTGCTTAATCAGCCCCAGCATTTT

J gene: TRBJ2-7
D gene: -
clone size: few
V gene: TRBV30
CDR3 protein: CAWSQSGYEQYF
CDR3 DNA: TGTGCCTGGAGTCAAAGCGGCTACGAGCAGTACTTC

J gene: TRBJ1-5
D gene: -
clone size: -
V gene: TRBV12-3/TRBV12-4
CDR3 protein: CASSLGTVYSNQPQHF
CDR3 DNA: TGTGCCAGCAGTTTGGGTACGGTTTATAGCAATCAGCCCCAGCATTTT

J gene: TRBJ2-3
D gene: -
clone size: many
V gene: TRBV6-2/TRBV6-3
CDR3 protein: CSTIPRADTQYF
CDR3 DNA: TGTTCTACAATACCACGGGCAGATACGCAGTATTTT

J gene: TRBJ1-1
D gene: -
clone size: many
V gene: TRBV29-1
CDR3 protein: CSVPSRGTNTEAFF
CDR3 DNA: TGCAGCGTCCCTTCGAGGGGAACGAACACTGAAGCTTTCTTT

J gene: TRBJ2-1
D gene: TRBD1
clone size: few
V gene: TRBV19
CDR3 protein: CASSHGQGLFTNEQFF
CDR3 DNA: TGTGCCAGTAGTCACGGACAGGGGCTGTTTACGAATGAGCAGTTCTTC

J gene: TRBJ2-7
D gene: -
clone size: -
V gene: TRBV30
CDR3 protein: CAWSPRGAGKSYEQYF
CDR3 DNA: TGTGCCTGGAGCCCGAGGGGGGCAGGGAAGTCCTACGAGCAGTACTTC

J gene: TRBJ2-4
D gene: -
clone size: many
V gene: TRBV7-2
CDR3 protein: CASTPSWGDIQYF
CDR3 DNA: TGTGCCAGCACCCCTTCCTGGGGAGACATTCAGTACTTC

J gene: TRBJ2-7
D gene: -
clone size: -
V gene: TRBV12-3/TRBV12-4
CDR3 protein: CASKTTSYEQYF
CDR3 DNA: TGTGCCAGCAAAACAACCTCCTACGAGCAGTACTTC

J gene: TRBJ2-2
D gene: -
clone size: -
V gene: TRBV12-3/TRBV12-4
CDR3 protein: CASEHRGLTGELFFFFF
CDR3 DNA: -

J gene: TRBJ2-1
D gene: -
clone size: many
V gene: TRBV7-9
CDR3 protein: CASSLSGRDNEQFF
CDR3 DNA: TGTGCCAGCAGTCTCTCCGGGCGAGACAATGAGCAGTTCTTC

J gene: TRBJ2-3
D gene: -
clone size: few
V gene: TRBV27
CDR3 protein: CASSSMSDTQYF
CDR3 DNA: TGTGCCAGCAGTTCCATGTCAGATACGCAGTATTTT

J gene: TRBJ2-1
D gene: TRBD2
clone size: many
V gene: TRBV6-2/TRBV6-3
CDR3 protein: CASSEETSAWELEQFF
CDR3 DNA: TGTGCCAGCAGTGAGGAGACTAGCGCATGGGAGCTTGAGCAGTTCTTC

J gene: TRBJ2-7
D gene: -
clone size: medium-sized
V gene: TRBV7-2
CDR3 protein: CASSLAGGPEQYF
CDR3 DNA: TGTGCCAGCAGCTTAGCGGGGGGGCCCGAGCAGTACTTC

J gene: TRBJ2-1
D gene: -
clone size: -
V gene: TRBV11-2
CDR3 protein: CASSLDVGSYNEQFF
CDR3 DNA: TGTGCCAGCAGCTTAGACGTTGGGTCCTACAATGAGCAGTTCTTC

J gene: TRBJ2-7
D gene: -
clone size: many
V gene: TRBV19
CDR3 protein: CASSSGGPYEQYF
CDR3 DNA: TGTGCCAGCAGTTCTGGGGGCCCCTACGAGCAGTACTTC

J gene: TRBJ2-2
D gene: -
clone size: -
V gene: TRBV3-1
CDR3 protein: CASSQEPDSTGELFF
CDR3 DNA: TGTGCCAGCAGCCAAGAACCCGACAGCACCGGGGAGCTGTTTTTT

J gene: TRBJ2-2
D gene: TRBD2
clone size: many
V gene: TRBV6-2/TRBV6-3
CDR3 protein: CASSREGLAGGNTGELFF
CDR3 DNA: TGTGCCAGCAGTCGGGAAGGACTAGCGGGGGGGAACACCGGGGAGCTGTTTTTT

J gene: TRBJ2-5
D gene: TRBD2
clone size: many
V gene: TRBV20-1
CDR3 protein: CSARGLAGGGETQYF
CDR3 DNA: TGCAGTGCTAGGGGGCTAGCGGGAGGAGGAGAGACCCAGTACTTC